The clone carrying this T cell receptor (beta chain) showed up many times. What it binds is not known. These data originate in a study of molecular identifiers for immune sequencing clone quantification. Study results and limitations: Clonotypes topping 20 RNA copies carried over 98% of effector molecules but under 1% of naive ones.

Naive CD8 library inputs spanned about 19,000 to 1,000,000 sorted cells and 10%, 30% or 50% RNA. Sorting selected naive CD8 T cells with a CD8+CD4-CCR7+CD45RA+ phenotype. This CDR3 region has 12 residues. In germline, CDR1 is SQVTM, CDR2 ANQGSEA. Bulk libraries came from a prior protocol with listed TCR primers. TCRdb reanalysed the PCR reads using MiXCR and keeps one entry per CDR3 protein. The sample carries 350,000 or so distinct CDR3 sequences, about 22% recorded once. The clonotype comes from a human donor in good health. Some libraries in this study had Jurkat cell RNA spiked in. This rearrangement joins TRBV29-1 to TRBJ1-2, with 8 bases fitting TRBD1. The sample was naive CD8+ T cells from blood, with Jurkat cell RNA spiked in. Subset described: FACS-sorted CD8+CD4-CCR7+CD45RA+ naive T cells. DNA of the CDR3: TGCAGAACCGGACAGGGTGAGGATGGCTACACCTTC. Residues: CRTGQGEDGYTF. The full variable domain, with the rest looked up from reference TRBV29-1 and TRBJ1-2, is SAVISQKPSRDICQRGTSLTIQCQVDSQVTMMFWYRQQPGQSLTLIATANQGSEATYESGFVIDKFPISRPNLTFSTLTVSNMSPEDSSIYLCRTGQGEDGYTFGSGTRLTVV.